The present entry profiles one TCR beta chain with its context. Trimming cost V 0 bases and J 5 bases, with 10 bases left between them. Germline CDR1 is LGHDT and CDR2 is YNNKEL (reference sequence). The CDR3 has 15 amino acids. TCRdb's table, derived via immunoSEQ multiplex PCR, lists solely in-frame clones and lacks some. The sample includes some 11,000 clones, 80% to 90% of them seen just once. The sample originates from a study of blood T cell repertoires in COVID-19. Whole-study context: Spain, Italy and the United States supplied samples that represented acute and convalescent COVID-19.

Sequences were obtained from peripheral blood. This sequence joins TRBV3-1 (or the pseudogene TRBV3-2) and TRBJ1-4, with D uncertain. The source of this sequence is a man in his fifties or sixties with active COVID-19. CDR3 residues: CASSQEASRNEKLFF. The CDR3 nucleotides are TGTGCCAGCAGCCAAGAGGCTTCTAGAAATGAAAAACTGTTTTTT.